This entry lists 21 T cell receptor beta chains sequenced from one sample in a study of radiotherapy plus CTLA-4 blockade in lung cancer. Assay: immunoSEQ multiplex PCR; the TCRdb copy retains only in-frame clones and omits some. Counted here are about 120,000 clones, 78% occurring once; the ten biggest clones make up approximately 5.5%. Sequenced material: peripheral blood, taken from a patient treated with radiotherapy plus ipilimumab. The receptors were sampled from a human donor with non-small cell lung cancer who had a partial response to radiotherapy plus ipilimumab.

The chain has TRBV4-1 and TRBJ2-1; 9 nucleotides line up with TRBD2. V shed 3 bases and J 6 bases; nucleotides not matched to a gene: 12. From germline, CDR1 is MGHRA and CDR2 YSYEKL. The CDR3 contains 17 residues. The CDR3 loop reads CASSQAYGSGSFNEQFF. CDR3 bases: TGCGCCAGCAGCCAGGCGTACGGTAGCGGGAGTTTCAATGAGCAGTTCTTC.

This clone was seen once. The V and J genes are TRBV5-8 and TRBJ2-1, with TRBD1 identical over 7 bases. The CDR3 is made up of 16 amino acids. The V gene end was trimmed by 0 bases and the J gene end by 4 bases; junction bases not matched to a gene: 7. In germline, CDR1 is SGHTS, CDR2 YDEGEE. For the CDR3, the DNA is TGTGCCAGCAGCTTGGGAGGGGGCACAAGATACAATGAGCAGTTCTTC. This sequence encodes CASSLGGGTRYNEQFF.

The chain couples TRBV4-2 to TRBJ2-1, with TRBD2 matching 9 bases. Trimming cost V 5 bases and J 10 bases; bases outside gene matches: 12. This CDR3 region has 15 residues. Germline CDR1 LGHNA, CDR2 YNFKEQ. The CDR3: CASSEGGGRGNEQFF. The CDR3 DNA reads TGTGCCAGCAGCGAGGGAGGCGGGAGGGGAAACGAGCAGTTCTTC.

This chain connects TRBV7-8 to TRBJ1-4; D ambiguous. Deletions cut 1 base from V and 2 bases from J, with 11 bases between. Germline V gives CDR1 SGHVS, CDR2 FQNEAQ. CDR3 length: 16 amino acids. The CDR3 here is CASSLGRRFTNEKLFF. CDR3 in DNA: TGTGCCAGCAGCTTAGGGCGGAGGTTCACTAATGAAAAACTGTTTTTT.

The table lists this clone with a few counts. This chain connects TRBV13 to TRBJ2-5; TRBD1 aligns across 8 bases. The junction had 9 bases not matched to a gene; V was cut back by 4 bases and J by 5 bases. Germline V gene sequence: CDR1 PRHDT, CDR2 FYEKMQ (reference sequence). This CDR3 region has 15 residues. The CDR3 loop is CASSWGQVQAETQYF. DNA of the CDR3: TGTGCCAGCAGCTGGGGACAGGTGCAGGCGGAGACCCAGTACTTC.

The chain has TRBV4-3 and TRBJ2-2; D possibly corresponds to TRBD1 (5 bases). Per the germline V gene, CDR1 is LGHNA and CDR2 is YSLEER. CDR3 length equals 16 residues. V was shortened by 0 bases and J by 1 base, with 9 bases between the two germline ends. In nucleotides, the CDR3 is TGCGCCAGCAGCCAAGATAGAACAGGGAACACCGGGGAGCTGTTTTTT. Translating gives CASSQDRTGNTGELFF.

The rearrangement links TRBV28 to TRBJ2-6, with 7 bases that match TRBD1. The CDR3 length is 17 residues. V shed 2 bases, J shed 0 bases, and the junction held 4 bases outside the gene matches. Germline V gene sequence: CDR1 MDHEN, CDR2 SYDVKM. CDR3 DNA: TGTGCCAGCAGTTTAGGGACAGATGACTCTGGGGCCAACGTCCTGACTTTC. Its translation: CASSLGTDDSGANVLTF. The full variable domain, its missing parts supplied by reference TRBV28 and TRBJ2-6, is DVKVTQSSRYLVKRTGEKVFLECVQDMDHENMFWYRQDPGLGLRLIYFSYDVKMKEKGDIPEGYSVSREKKERFSLILESASTNQTSMYLCASSLGTDDSGANVLTFGAGSRLTVL.

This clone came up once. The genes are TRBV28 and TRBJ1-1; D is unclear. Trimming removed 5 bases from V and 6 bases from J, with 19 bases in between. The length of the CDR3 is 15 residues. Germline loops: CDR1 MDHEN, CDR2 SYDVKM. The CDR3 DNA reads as TGTGCCAGCAGTCCCCACGGGTCCGGCCGGGCTGAAGCTTTCTTT. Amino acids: CASSPHGSGRAEAFF.

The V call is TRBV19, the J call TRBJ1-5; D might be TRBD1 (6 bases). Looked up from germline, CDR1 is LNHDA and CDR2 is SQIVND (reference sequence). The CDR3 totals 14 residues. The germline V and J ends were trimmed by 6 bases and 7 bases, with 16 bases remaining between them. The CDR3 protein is CASRPYRDLQPQHF. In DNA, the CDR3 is TGTGCCAGTAGGCCCTACAGGGATCTACAGCCCCAGCATTTT. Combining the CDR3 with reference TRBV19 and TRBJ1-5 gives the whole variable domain DGGITQSPKYLFRKEGQNVTLSCEQNLNHDAMYWYRQDPGQGLRLIYYSQIVNDFQKGDIAEGYSVSREKKESFPLTVTSAQKNPTAFYLCASRPYRDLQPQHFGDGTRLSIL.

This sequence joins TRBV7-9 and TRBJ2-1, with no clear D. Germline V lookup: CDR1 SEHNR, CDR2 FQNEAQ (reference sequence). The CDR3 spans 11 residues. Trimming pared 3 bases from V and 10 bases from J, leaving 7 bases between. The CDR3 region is CASSLMEEQFF. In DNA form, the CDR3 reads TGTGCCAGCAGCTTGATGGAGGAGCAGTTCTTC. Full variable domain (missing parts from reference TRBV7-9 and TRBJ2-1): DTGVSQNPRHKITKRGQNVTFRCDPISEHNRLYWYRQTLGQGPEFLTYFQNEAQLEKSRLLSDRFSAERPKGSFSTLEIQRTEQGDSAMYLCASSLMEEQFFGPGTRLTVL.

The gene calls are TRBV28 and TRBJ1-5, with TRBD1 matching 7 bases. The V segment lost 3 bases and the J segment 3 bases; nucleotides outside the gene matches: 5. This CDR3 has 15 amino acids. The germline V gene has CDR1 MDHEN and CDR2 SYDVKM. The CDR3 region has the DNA TGTGCCAGCAGTTTGAACAGGGGACTCAATCAGCCCCAGCATTTT. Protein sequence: CASSLNRGLNQPQHF.

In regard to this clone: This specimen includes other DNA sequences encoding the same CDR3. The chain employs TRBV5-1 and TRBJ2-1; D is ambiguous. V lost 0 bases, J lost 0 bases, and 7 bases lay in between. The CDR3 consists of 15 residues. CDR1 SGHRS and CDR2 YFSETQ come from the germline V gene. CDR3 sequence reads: CASSLGQVSYNEQFF. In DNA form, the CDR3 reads TGCGCCAGCAGCTTGGGGCAGGTCTCCTACAATGAGCAGTTCTTC.

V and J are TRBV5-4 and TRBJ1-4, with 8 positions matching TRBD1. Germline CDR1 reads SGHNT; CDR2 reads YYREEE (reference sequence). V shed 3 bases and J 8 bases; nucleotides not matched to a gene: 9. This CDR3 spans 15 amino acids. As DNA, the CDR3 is TGTGCCAGCAGCTCCTCAGGGGGCGCGCGGGAAAAACTGTTTTTT. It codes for CASSSSGGAREKLFF.

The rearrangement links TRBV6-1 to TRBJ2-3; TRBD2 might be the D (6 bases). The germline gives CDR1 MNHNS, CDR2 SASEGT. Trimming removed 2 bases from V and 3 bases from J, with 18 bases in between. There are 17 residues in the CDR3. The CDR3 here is CASSERAAPAGTDTQYF. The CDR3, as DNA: TGTGCCAGCAGTGAAAGGGCGGCACCGGCGGGGACAGATACGCAGTATTTT.

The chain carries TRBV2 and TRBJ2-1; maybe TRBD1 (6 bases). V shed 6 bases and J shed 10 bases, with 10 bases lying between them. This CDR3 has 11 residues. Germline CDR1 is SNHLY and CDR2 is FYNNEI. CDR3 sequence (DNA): TGTGCCAGCAGAAATACAGGGGAGCAGTTCTTC. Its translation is CASRNTGEQFF. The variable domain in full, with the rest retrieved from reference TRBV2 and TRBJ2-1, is EPEVTQTPSHQVTQMGQEVILRCVPISNHLYFYWYRQILGQKVEFLVSFYNNEISEKSEIFDDQFSVERPDGSNFTLKIRSTKLEDSAMYFCASRNTGEQFFGPGTRLTVL.

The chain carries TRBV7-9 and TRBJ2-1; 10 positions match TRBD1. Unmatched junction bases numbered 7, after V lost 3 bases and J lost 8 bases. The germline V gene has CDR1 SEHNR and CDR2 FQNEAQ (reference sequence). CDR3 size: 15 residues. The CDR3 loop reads CASSFMTGGGDEQFF. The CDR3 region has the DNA TGTGCCAGCAGCTTCATGACAGGGGGCGGCGATGAGCAGTTCTTC.

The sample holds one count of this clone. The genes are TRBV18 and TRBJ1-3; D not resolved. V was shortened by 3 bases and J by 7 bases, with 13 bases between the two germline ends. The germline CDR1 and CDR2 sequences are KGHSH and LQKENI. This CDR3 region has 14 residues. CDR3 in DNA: TGTGCCAGCTCACCTACGACGGTGAGGAACACCATATATTTT. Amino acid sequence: CASSPTTVRNTIYF.

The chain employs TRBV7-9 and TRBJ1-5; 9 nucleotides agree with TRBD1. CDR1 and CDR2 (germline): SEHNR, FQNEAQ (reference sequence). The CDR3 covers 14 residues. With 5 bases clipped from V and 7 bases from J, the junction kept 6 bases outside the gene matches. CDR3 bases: TGTGCCAGCAGCCAACAGGGGGCGGGACAGCCCCAGCATTTT. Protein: CASSQQGAGQPQHF.

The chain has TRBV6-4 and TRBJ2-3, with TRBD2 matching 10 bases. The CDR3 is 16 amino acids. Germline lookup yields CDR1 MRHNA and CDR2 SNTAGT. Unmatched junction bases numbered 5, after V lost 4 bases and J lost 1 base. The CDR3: CASSASGTSGTDTQYF. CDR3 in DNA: TGTGCCAGCAGTGCCTCCGGGACTAGCGGCACAGATACGCAGTATTTT.

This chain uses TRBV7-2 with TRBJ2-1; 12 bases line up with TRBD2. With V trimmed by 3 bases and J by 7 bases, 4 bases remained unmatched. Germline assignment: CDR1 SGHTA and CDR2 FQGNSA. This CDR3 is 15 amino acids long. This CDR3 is CASSLTSGSLNEQFF. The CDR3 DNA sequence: TGTGCCAGCAGCTTGACTAGCGGGAGCTTGAATGAGCAGTTCTTC.

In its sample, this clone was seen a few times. The CDR3 DNA follows: TGTGCCAGTAGTACCGGGACAGGATACGCTGAAGCTTTCTTT. The encoded protein is CASSTGTGYAEAFF. V gene TRBV19 combines with J gene TRBJ1-1; 8 positions match TRBD1. There are 14 residues in the CDR3. Unmatched junction bases numbered 7, after V lost 4 bases and J lost 6 bases. The germline CDR1 and CDR2 sequences are LNHDA and SQIVND (reference sequence).